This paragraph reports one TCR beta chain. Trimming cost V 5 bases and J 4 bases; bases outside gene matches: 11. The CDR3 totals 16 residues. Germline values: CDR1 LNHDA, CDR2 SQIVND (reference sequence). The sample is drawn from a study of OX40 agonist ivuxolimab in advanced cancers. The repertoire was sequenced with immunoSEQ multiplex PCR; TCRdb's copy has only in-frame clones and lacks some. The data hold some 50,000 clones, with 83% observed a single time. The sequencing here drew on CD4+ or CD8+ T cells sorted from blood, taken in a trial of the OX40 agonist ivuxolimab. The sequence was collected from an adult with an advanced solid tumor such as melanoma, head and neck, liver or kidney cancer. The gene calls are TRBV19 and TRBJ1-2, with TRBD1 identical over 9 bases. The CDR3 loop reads CASSGGQGLEFYGYTF. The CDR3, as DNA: TGTGCCAGTAGTGGGGGACAGGGATTGGAGTTCTATGGCTACACCTTC.